This T cell receptor beta chain was retrieved from a study of regulatory T cells in long-lasting Graves disease. This clonotype was detected many times. The time point here: persistent/refractory GD, antithyroid drugs over 5 years with positive TRAb. The authors made the TCR library using RNA they extracted from PBMCs. CDR3 regions were amplified by Arm-PCR using iRepertoire HTBI primers to build TCR beta libraries. TCRdb redid the calling of the multiplex PCR reads with MiXCR, one entry per CDR3 protein. This sample has hundreds of thousands of distinct CDR3 sequences, with 20% to 25% found just once. The CDR3 consists of 16 residues. Trimming removed 3 bases from V and 5 bases from J, with 19 bases in between. Germline V gives CDR1 ENHRY, CDR2 SYGVKD.

The chain joins TRBV10-3 to TRBJ1-2; D is uncertain. This clonotype was obtained from a female donor with Graves disease. Sequences were derived from peripheral blood mononuclear cells (PBMCs), sampled when the disease was refractory, from a patient treated with antithyroid drugs. CDR3 sequence (DNA): TGTGCCATCAGTGACCCCTCCGACCCTGTCCCTTATGGCTACACCTTC. This translates into CAISDPSDPVPYGYTF.